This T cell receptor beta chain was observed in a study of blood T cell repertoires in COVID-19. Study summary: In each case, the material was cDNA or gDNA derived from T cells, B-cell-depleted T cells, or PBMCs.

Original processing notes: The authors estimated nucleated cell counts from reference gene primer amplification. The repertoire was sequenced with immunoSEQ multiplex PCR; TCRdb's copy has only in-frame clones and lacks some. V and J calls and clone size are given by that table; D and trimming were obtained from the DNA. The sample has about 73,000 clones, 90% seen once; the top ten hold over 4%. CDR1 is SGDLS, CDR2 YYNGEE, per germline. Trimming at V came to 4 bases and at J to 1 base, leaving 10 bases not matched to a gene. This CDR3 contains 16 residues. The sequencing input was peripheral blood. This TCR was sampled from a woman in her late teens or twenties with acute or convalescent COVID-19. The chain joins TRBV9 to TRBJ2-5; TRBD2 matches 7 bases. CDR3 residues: CASSPHQRGAQETQYF. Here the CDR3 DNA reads TGTGCCAGCAGCCCTCACCAGCGGGGCGCCCAAGAGACCCAGTACTTC.